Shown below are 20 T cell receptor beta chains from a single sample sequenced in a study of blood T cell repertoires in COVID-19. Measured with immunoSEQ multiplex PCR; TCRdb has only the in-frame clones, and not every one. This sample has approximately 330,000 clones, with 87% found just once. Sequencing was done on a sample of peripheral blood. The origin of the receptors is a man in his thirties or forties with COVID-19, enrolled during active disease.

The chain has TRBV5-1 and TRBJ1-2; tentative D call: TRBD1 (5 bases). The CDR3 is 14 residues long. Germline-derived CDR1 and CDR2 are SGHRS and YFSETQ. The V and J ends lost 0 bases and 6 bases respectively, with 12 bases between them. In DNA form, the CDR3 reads TGCGCCAGCAGCTTGGATACAGGCATGGATGGCTACACCTTC. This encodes CASSLDTGMDGYTF.

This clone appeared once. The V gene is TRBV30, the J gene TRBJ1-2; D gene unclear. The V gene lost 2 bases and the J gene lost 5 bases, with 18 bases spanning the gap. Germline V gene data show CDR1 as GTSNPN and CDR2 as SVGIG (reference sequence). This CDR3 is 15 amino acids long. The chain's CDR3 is CAWSPRGLGGYGYTF. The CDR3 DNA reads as TGTGCCTGGAGTCCGCGCGGACTCGGAGGTTATGGCTACACCTTC.

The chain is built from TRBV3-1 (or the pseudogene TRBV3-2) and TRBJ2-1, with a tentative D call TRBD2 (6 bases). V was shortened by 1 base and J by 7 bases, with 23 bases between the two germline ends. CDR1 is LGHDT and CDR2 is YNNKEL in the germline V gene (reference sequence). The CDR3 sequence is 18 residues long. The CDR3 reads CASSQVGSRGAFVNEQFF. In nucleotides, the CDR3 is TGTGCCAGCAGCCAAGTTGGCTCGCGGGGTGCCTTTGTTAATGAGCAGTTCTTC.

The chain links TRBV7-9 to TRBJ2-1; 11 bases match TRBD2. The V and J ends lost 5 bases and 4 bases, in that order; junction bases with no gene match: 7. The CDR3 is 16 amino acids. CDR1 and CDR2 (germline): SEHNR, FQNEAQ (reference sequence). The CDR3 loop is CASSLTSGGFYNEQFF. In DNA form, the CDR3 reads TGTGCCAGCAGCCTTACTAGCGGGGGATTTTACAATGAGCAGTTCTTC.

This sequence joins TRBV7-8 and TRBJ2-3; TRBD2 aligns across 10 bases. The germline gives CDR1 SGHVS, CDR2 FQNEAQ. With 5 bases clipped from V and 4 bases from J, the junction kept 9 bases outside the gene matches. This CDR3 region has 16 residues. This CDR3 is CASSPSERGGSDTQYF. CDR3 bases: TGTGCCAGCAGCCCGTCGGAGCGGGGGGGATCAGATACGCAGTATTTT.

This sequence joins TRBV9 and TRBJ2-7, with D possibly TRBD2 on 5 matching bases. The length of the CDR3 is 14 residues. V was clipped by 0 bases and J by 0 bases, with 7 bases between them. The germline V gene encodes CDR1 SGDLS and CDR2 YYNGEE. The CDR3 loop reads CASSVASNSYEQYF. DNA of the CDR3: TGTGCCAGCAGCGTAGCTAGCAACTCCTACGAGCAGTACTTC.

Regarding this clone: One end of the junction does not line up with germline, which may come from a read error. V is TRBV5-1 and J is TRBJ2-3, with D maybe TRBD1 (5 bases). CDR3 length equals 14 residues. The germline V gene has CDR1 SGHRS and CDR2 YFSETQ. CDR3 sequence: CTSSRGEGTDTQYF. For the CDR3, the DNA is TGCACCAGCAGTAGGGGTGAGGGCACAGATACGCAGTATTTT.

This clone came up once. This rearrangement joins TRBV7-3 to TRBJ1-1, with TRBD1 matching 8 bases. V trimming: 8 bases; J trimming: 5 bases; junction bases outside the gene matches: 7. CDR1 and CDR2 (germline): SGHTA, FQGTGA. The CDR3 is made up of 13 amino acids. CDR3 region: CASGIQGDTEAFF. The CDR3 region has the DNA TGTGCCAGCGGAATACAGGGGGATACTGAAGCTTTCTTT.

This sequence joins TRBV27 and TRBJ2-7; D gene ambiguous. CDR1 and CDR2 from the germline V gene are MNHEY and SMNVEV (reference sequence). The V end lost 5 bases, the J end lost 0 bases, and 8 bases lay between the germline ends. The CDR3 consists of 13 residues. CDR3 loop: CASSPRVSYEQYF. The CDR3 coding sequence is TGTGCCAGCAGTCCTCGGGTCTCCTACGAGCAGTACTTC.

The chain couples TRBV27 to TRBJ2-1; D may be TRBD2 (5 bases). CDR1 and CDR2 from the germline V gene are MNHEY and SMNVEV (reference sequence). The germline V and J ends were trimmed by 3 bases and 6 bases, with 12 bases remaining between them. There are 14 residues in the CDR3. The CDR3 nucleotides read TGTGCCAGCAGTTTGACCGAAAGCGGCAATGAGCAGTTCTTC. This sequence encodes CASSLTESGNEQFF.

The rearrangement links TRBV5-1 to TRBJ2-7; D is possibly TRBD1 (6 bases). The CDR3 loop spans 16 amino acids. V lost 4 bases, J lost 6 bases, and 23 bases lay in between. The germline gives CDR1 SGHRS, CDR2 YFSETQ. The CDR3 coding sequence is TGCGCCAGCAGCCGTCAGGCACAGGGAAGTACTTCCGAGCAGTACTTC. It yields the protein CASSRQAQGSTSEQYF.

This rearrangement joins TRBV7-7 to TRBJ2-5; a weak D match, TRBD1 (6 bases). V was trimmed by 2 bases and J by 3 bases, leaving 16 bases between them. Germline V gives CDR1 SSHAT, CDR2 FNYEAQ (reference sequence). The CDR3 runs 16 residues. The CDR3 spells CASSLLVGAGEETQYF. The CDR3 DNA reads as TGTGCCAGCAGCTTACTTGTAGGTGCAGGGGAAGAGACCCAGTACTTC.

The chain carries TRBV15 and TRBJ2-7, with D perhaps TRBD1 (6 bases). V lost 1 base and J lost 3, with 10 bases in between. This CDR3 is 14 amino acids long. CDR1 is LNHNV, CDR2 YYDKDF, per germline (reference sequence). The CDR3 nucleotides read TGTGCCACCAGCAGAGCTCGGACAGACTACGAGCAGTACTTC. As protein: CATSRARTDYEQYF.

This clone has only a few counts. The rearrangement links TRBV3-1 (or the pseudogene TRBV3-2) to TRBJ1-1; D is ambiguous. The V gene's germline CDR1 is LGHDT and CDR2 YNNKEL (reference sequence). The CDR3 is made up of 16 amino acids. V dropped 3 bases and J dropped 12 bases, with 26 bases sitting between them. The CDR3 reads CASSHRRGRTEGNTFF. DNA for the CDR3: TGTGCCAGCAGCCACCGTAGAGGGCGAACTGAAGGCAATACTTTCTTT.

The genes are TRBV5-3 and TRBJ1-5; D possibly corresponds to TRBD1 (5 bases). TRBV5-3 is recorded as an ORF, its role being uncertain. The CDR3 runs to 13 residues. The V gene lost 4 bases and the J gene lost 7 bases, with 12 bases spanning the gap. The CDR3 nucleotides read TGTGCCAGAAGCCTGTCAAGGGGCCAGCCCCAGCATTTT. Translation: CARSLSRGQPQHF.

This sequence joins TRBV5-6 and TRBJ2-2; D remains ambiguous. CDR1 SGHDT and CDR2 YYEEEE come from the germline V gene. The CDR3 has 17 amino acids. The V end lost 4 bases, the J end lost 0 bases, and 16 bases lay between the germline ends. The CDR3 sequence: CASSLLTLKSNTGELFF. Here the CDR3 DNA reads TGTGCCAGCAGCCTCCTGACTCTGAAGTCGAACACCGGGGAGCTGTTTTTT.

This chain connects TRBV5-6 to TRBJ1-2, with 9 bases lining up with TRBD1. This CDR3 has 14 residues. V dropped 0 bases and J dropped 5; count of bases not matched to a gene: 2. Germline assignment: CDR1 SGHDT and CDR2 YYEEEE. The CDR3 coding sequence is TGTGCCAGCAGCTTGGAGGGGACAGGGTATGGCTACACCTTC. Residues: CASSLEGTGYGYTF.

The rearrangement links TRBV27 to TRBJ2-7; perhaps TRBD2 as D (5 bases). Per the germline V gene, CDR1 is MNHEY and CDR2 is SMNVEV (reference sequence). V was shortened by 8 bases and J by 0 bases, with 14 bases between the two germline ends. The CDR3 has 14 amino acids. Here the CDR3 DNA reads TGTGCCAGCCGGTTGGCGGGCGCCTCCTACGAGCAGTACTTC. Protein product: CASRLAGASYEQYF.

The CDR3, as DNA: TGTGCCAGCAGCCAGAGGGCGGCGGGAACTGAAGCTTTCTTT. It encodes CASSQRAAGTEAFF. The rearrangement uses TRBV6-5 and TRBJ1-1; D not certain. Germline values: CDR1 MNHEY, CDR2 SVGAGI. This CDR3 has 14 residues. Trimming took off 6 bases at V and 5 bases at J, with 16 bases between the two ends.

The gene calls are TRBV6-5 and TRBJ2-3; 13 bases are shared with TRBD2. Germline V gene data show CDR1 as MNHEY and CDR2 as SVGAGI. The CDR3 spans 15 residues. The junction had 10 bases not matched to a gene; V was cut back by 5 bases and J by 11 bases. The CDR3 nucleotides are TGTGCCAGCAGTACGGGACTAGCGGGAAGCAAGGGGCAGTATTTT. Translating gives CASSTGLAGSKGQYF.